Presented here are 18 T cell receptor beta chains from one specimen sequenced in a study of regulatory T cells in long-lasting Graves disease (dated by TCRdb to the early 2020s). The intended sense of this specimen's time point label: newly diagnosed GD, antithyroid drugs for less than 3 months. RNA was extracted from PBMCs in TRIzol for both TCR sequencing and RNA sequencing. Receptors were amplified or captured by multiplex PCR. Sequencing relied on an Illumina HiSeq 4000. iRepertoire HTBI primers and Arm-PCR amplification of CDR3 regions were used to construct TCR beta libraries. The public reads were reanalyzed by TCRdb: fastp trimming at Q25, MiXCR alignment, in-frame beta chains only. Rows with one shared CDR3 protein collapse into an entry with the most common genes and DNA. The sample has over 500,000 distinct CDR3 sequences on record, roughly 15% of them singletons. The ten top clones hold under 20% of the sample.

In addition, the sample was reused for a study of T cells in Graves' hyperthyroidism and ophthalmopathy.

Source: peripheral blood mononuclear cells (PBMCs), taken at new diagnosis, from a patient treated with antithyroid drugs. The source is a woman in her 30s with Graves disease. Donor details come from another sample of the same person, matched by shared clones.

This clonotype appeared a few times. V usage is TRBV7-9 and J usage is TRBJ2-5, with a tentative D call TRBD2 (6 bases). Per the germline V gene, CDR1 is SEHNR and CDR2 is FQNEAQ (reference sequence). V lost 6 bases to trimming and J lost 3 bases, with 11 bases between them. The CDR3 has 13 residues. The CDR3 sequence is CASRETGEETQYF. The DNA for the CDR3 is TGTGCCAGCAGAGAAACGGGGGAAGAGACCCAGTACTTC. The whole variable domain, remainder taken from reference TRBV7-9 and TRBJ2-5, is DTGVSQNPRHKITKRGQNVTFRCDPISEHNRLYWYRQTLGQGPEFLTYFQNEAQLEKSRLLSDRFSAERPKGSFSTLEIQRTEQGDSAMYLCASRETGEETQYFGPGTRLLVL.

This clonotype has at least ten counts. This chain links TRBV20-1 with TRBJ1-1, with D possibly being TRBD1 (5 bases). The CDR3 spans 15 residues. Germline assignment: CDR1 DFQATT and CDR2 SNEGSKA (reference sequence). V lost 0 bases, J lost 4 bases, and 15 bases lay in between. CDR3 in amino acids: CSARDLTEVSTEAFF. The CDR3, as DNA: TGCAGTGCTAGAGATCTGACAGAGGTTTCCACTGAAGCTTTCTTT.

At least ten counts were recorded for this clonotype. The chain combines TRBV5-1 with TRBJ2-3, with no clear D. Germline V gene sequence: CDR1 SGHRS, CDR2 YFSETQ. The CDR3 length is 13 residues. V was pared by 4 bases and J by 3 bases, with 9 bases between. The CDR3 coding sequence is TGCGCCAGCAGCCGTGGCCCAACAGATACGCAGTATTTT. Translation gives CASSRGPTDTQYF. The full variable domain, its missing parts supplied by reference TRBV5-1 and TRBJ2-3, is KAGVTQTPRYLIKTRGQQVTLSCSPISGHRSVSWYQQTPGQGLQFLFEYFSETQRNKGNFPGRFSGRQFSNSRSEMNVSTLELGDSALYLCASSRGPTDTQYFGPGTRLTVL.

There are a few counts of this clonotype. The J gene is TRBJ1-1, the V gene TRBV9; 11 nucleotides agree with TRBD1. CDR3 length: 13 amino acids. J lost 9 bases, V lost 5 bases, and 6 bases had no gene match. CDR1 is SGDLS and CDR2 is YYNGEE in the germline V gene. CDR3 bases: TGTGCCAGCAGAGACGGGACAGGGGGGAAAGCTTTCTTT. This encodes CASRDGTGGKAFF. Using reference TRBV9 and TRBJ1-1 for the parts outside the CDR3, the full variable domain is DSGVTQTPKHLITATGQRVTLRCSPRSGDLSVYWYQQSLDQGLQFLIQYYNGEERAKGNILERFSAQQFPDLHSELNLSSLELGDSALYFCASRDGTGGKAFFGQGTRLTVV.

This clonotype was recorded at least ten times. This chain uses TRBV10-3 with TRBJ1-1, with a weak D call TRBD1 (6 bases). This CDR3 contains 15 residues. V was cut by 6 bases and J by 0 bases, with 14 bases left in between. Per germline, CDR1 ENHRY and CDR2 SYGVKD. CDR3 nucleotide sequence: TGTGCCATCAGAGGGGCGGGACATCTGAACACTGAAGCTTTCTTT. It translates to CAIRGAGHLNTEAFF.

This clonotype has ten or more counts. This sequence joins TRBV6-5 and TRBJ1-1, with TRBD1 as a possible D gene (5 bases). Germline V lookup: CDR1 MNHEY, CDR2 SVGAGI. V lost 2 bases to trimming and J lost 5 bases, with 21 bases between them. The CDR3 is 17 residues long. CDR3 region: CASSYRGMGPYGTEAFF. CDR3 DNA sequence: TGTGCCAGCAGTTACAGGGGAATGGGACCGTACGGGACTGAAGCTTTCTTT.

This clonotype was observed a single time. The rearrangement uses TRBV30 and TRBJ1-6; D gene uncertain. Between the trimmed V and J ends, which lost 3 bases and 1 base, there was a span of 4 bases. This CDR3 region has 13 residues. Germline lookup yields CDR1 GTSNPN and CDR2 SVGIG (reference sequence). CDR3 residues: CAWSRSYNSPLHF. DNA of the CDR3: TGTGCCTGGAGCCGGTCCTATAATTCACCCCTCCACTTT.

In its sample, this clonotype was seen a few times. This sequence joins TRBV29-1 and TRBJ1-2; possible D gene TRBD1, 6 bases. Trimming cost V 0 bases and J 8 bases, with 22 bases left between them. The CDR3 is 16 amino acids. The germline CDR1 and CDR2 sequences are SQVTM and ANQGSEA. CDR3 sequence (DNA): TGCAGCGTTGAAGACCTACTTTACCAGGGGTTCTTAGGCTACACCTTC. The encoded protein is CSVEDLLYQGFLGYTF.

This clonotype has a count of ten or more. The chain combines TRBV5-1 with TRBJ2-1; the match to TRBD1 covers 11 bases. The germline CDR1 and CDR2 sequences are SGHRS and YFSETQ. Losses at the gene ends were 7 bases for V and 9 bases for J; bases not matched to a gene: 9. This CDR3 spans 14 amino acids. The DNA of the CDR3 is TGCGCCAGCGTAAGGGACAGGGGGAACGGTGAGCAGTTCTTC. Translating it yields CASVRDRGNGEQFF.

This clonotype was seen ten or more times. V is TRBV20-1 and J is TRBJ1-2, with TRBD1 as a possible D gene (6 bases). V lost 6 bases and J 3 bases, leaving 20 bases between the germline ends. The germline V gene encodes CDR1 DFQATT and CDR2 SNEGSKA (reference sequence). The CDR3 is made up of 15 amino acids. DNA of the CDR3: TGCAGTGCATTCTCCACAGGGAAATTTGACTATGGCTACACCTTC. Amino acids: CSAFSTGKFDYGYTF.

The chain joins TRBV19 to TRBJ2-7; D is unclear. V was shortened by 7 bases and J by 2 bases, with 12 bases between the two germline ends. The CDR3 is made up of 13 amino acids. Germline CDR1 and CDR2: LNHDA and SQIVND (reference sequence). The CDR3 loop is CASITDGAYEQYF. CDR3 DNA: TGTGCCAGTATAACAGATGGCGCCTACGAGCAGTACTTC.

This clonotype occurred many times. The chain is built from TRBV20-1 and TRBJ2-7; a weak D match, TRBD2 (6 bases). The V gene's germline CDR1 is DFQATT and CDR2 SNEGSKA (reference sequence). The CDR3 contains 16 residues. The V and J ends lost 4 bases and 3 bases respectively, with 22 bases between them. CDR3 protein: CSATSPEAGRFYEQYF. CDR3 nucleotide sequence: TGCAGTGCTACGTCCCCAGAGGCGGGGAGGTTCTACGAGCAGTACTTC.

This clonotype came up a few times. This chain links TRBV19 with TRBJ2-3; 11 bases agree with TRBD1. V gave up 7 bases and J gave up 3 bases; unmatched junction bases: 3. Germline V CDR1 and CDR2: LNHDA, SQIVND (reference sequence). The CDR3 loop spans 14 amino acids. The CDR3 DNA sequence: TGTGCCAGTATGGACAGGGGGCGGACAGATACGCAGTATTTT. Its translation is CASMDRGRTDTQYF.

This clonotype appeared many times. The rearrangement joins TRBV19 to TRBJ1-5; the D is unclear. The V and J ends lost 5 bases and 1 base respectively, with 15 bases between them. This CDR3 has 16 amino acids. The germline gives CDR1 LNHDA, CDR2 SQIVND (reference sequence). DNA of the CDR3: TGTGCCAGTAGTTGGAGGAAGATCGGGAGCAATCAGCCCCAGCATTTT. Its protein is CASSWRKIGSNQPQHF.

V gene TRBV19 combines with J gene TRBJ1-4, with D unclear. This CDR3 has 15 residues. The V and J ends lost 6 bases and 6 bases respectively, with 17 bases between them. Germline V gives CDR1 LNHDA, CDR2 SQIVND (reference sequence). CDR3 nucleotide sequence: TGTGCCAGTAGACCCCGCGGGTCAGGAGATGAAAAACTGTTTTTT. The encoded protein is CASRPRGSGDEKLFF.

This clonotype was observed at least ten times. The chain links TRBV2 to TRBJ2-5; D is ambiguous. Germline values: CDR1 SNHLY, CDR2 FYNNEI. V shed 11 bases and J shed 1 base, with 14 bases lying between them. CDR3 length: 13 residues. The CDR3 DNA sequence: TGTGCCCTCACACAAAGAGGCCAAGAGACCCAGTACTTC. As protein: CALTQRGQETQYF.

This clonotype was seen only a few times. The V gene is TRBV28, the J gene TRBJ1-5; the D is unclear. The CDR3 spans 15 residues. V gave up 4 bases and J gave up 0 bases, with 10 bases separating them. In germline, CDR1 is MDHEN, CDR2 SYDVKM. The CDR3 nucleotides read TGTGCCAGCAGTTCCCCCTCCATTAGCAATCAGCCCCAGCATTTT. Translated, it gives CASSSPSISNQPQHF.

This clonotype has a count of ten or more. The chain recombines TRBV9 with TRBJ2-5, with D perhaps matching TRBD1 (6 bases). Trimming removed 5 bases from V and 1 base from J, with 12 bases in between. The CDR3 contains 14 residues. Germline CDR1 SGDLS, CDR2 YYNGEE. The chain's CDR3 is CASSARGVQETQYF. For the CDR3, the DNA is TGTGCCAGCAGTGCCAGGGGAGTCCAAGAGACCCAGTACTTC.